These T cell receptor beta chains were read from a single sample in a study of T cell repertoires in cytomegalovirus infection. TCRdb re-called the reads with MiXCR, one entry per CDR3 protein. Found here are around 430,000 distinct CDR3 sequences, approximately 46% of them singletons; the top ten hold just under 45%. Their antigen targets remain unknown. Specimen: cultured PBMCs, collected from culture after CMV antigen stimulation. These receptors were obtained from a human donor in good health (CMV status not recorded). Some clones in this sample may be carry-over from other donors' samples. Both conserved end residues are part of each CDR3. A D gene is named only where the DNA matches it firmly. Rows give clone size only sometimes, using once, few, many, or a class for an expanded clone.

CATKGDPTYEQYF	TGTGCTACGAAAGGGGATCCCACCTACGAGCAGTACTTC	TRBJ2-7	TRBV2	-	-
CASSSGTGGTDTQYF	TGTGCCAGCAGCTCCGGGACTGGAGGGACAGATACGCAGTATTTT	TRBJ2-3	TRBV7-2	few	-
CASSPLAGLVLNEQFF	TGTGCCAGCAGCCCCCTCGCGGGACTAGTGCTCAATGAGCAGTTCTTC	TRBJ2-1	TRBV7-3	-	TRBD2
CASGLGPGTRLGQFF	TGTGCTAGTGGTTTGGGACCCGGGACACGACTAGGGCAGTTCTTC	TRBJ2-1	TRBV12-5	once	-
CASGQGLDTDTQYF	TGTGCCAGCGGACAGGGGTTGGACACAGATACGCAGTATTTT	TRBJ2-3	TRBV7-2	-	TRBD1
CSAPGPPKETQYF	TGCAGTGCTCCGGGGCCCCCCAAAGAGACCCAGTACTTC	TRBJ2-5	TRBV20-1	-	-
CASRGRSGNTIYF	TGTGCCAGCCGGGGAAGGTCCGGAAACACCATATATTTT	TRBJ1-3	TRBV7-8	-	-
CASSLTSGTDTQYF	TGTGCCAGCAGCCTGACTAGCGGCACAGATACGCAGTATTTT	TRBJ2-3	TRBV7-2	many	TRBD2
CASSPLPTGTSGGTQYF	TGTGCCAGCTCACCACTCCCAACTGGGACTAGCGGGGGTACGCAGTATTTT	TRBJ2-3	TRBV18	-	TRBD2
CASRPRGAGANTGELFF	TGTGCCAGCAGACCCAGGGGGGCGGGAGCGAACACCGGGGAGCTGTTTTTT	TRBJ2-2	TRBV11-2	-	-
CASSPRGGGYEQYF	TGTGCCAGCAGCCCCCGGGGCGGGGGCTACGAGCAGTACTTC	TRBJ2-7	TRBV7-9	few	TRBD2
CASSPFGQGEAFF	TGTGCCAGCAGCCCCTTCGGACAGGGGGAAGCTTTCTTT	TRBJ1-1	TRBV7-2	few	TRBD1
CSAKPGQVETQYF	TGCAGTGCAAAGCCGGGACAAGTAGAGACCCAGTACTTC	TRBJ2-5	TRBV20-1	once	-
CASTYRWDTEAFF	TGTGCCAGCACTTACCGATGGGATACTGAAGCTTTCTTT	TRBJ1-1	TRBV6-2/TRBV6-3	once	-
CASRGSGSHNEQFF	TGTGCCAGCAGAGGAAGCGGGAGTCACAATGAGCAGTTCTTC	TRBJ2-1	TRBV12-3/TRBV12-4	-	TRBD2
CASSYTGQSEQYF	TGTGCCAGCAGTTATACGGGGCAGAGCGAGCAGTACTTC	TRBJ2-7	TRBV6-5	few	-
CASSSDRDWVLETQYF	TGTGCCAGCAGCTCAGACCGGGACTGGGTCTTAGAGACCCAGTACTTC	TRBJ2-5	TRBV7-2	many	-
CASSLGRQPYF	TGTGCCAGCAGTTTGGGACGGCAGCCGTATTTT	TRBJ2-3	TRBV28	-	-
CASSKDRPTPYTF	TGTGCCAGTAGTAAAGACAGGCCGACCCCCTACACCTTC	TRBJ1-2	TRBV19	few	-
CASSPPQDRSGVYNEQFF	TGTGCCAGCAGCCCGCCCCAGGACAGGTCCGGGGTATACAATGAGCAGTTCTTC	TRBJ2-1	TRBV5-4	-	TRBD1
CASSDSWSGANVLTF	TGCGCCAGCAGTGATAGTTGGTCTGGGGCCAACGTCCTGACTTTC	TRBJ2-6	TRBV10-2	-	-
CASSLMAANQPQHF	TGTGCCAGCAGCTTAATGGCGGCCAATCAGCCCCAGCATTTT	TRBJ1-5	TRBV7-2	few	-
CSARQSWTGEGSSYNEQFF	TGCAGTGCTAGACAATCCTGGACCGGGGAAGGCTCATCCTACAATGAGCAGTTCTTC	TRBJ2-1	TRBV20-1	-	-
CASSLRAARPNYGYTF	TGTGCCAGCAGTCTGAGGGCAGCCAGACCTAACTATGGCTACACCTTC	TRBJ1-2	TRBV12-3/TRBV12-4	-	-
CSALTRRSYNEQFF	TGCAGTGCCCTCACTAGAAGGTCCTACAATGAGCAGTTCTTC	TRBJ2-1	TRBV20-1	-	-
CASGPRPNEQFF	TGTGCTAGTGGCCCACGACCCAATGAGCAGTTCTTC	TRBJ2-1	TRBV12-5	-	-
CASSETGLSSYEQYF	TGTGCCAGCAGCGAAACAGGGTTATCATCCTACGAGCAGTACTTC	TRBJ2-7	TRBV7-9	-	-
CASSGLDRAYEQYF	TGTGCCAGCAGTGGCCTCGACAGGGCCTACGAGCAGTACTTC	TRBJ2-7	TRBV6-1	-	TRBD1
CASSLGTGGETQYF	TGTGCCAGCAGTTTGGGGACAGGGGGAGAGACCCAGTACTTC	TRBJ2-5	TRBV12-3/TRBV12-4	-	TRBD1
CASSTGTAWGYTF	TGTGCCAGCAGTACCGGGACAGCGTGGGGCTACACCTTC	TRBJ1-2	TRBV12-3/TRBV12-4	-	TRBD1
CASRISGSVNTQYF	TGTGCCAGCAGGATTAGCGGGAGTGTGAATACGCAGTATTTT	TRBJ2-3	TRBV6-2/TRBV6-3	few	TRBD2